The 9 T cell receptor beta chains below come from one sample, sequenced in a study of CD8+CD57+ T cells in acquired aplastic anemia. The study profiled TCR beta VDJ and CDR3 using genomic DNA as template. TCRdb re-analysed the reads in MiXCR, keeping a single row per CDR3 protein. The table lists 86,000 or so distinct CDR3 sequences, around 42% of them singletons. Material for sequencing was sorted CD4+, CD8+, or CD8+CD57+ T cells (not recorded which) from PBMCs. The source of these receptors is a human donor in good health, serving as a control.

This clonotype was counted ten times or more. The CDR3 bases are TGTGCCAGCAGTAGGAACAGCGGGACTGAAGCTTTCTTT. Translated: CASSRNSGTEAFF. The rearrangement links TRBV2 to TRBJ1-1; D not certain. The ends were cut back, 5 bases at V and 5 bases at J, with 12 bases in the middle. CDR1 and CDR2 from the germline V gene are SNHLY and FYNNEI. The length of the CDR3 is 13 residues.

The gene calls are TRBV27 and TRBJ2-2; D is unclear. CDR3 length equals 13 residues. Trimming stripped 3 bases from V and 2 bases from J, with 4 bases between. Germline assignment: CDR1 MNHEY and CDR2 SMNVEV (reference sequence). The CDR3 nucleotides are TGTGCCAGCAGTTTCCCAAACACCGGGGAGCTGTTTTTT. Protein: CASSFPNTGELFF.

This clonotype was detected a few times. The CDR3 reads CASSSGRAYEQYF. The CDR3 DNA reads TGTGCCAGCAGTTCAGGCAGAGCCTACGAGCAGTACTTC. This sequence joins TRBV7-8 and TRBJ2-7; D gene uncertain. V dropped 6 bases and J dropped 2 bases, with 11 bases sitting between them. Germline V gene lookup returns CDR1 SGHVS and CDR2 FQNEAQ. This CDR3 spans 13 amino acids.

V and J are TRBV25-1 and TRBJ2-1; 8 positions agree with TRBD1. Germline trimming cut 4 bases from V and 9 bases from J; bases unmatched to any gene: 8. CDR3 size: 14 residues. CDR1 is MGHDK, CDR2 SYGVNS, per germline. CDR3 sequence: CASSADRGTGEQFF. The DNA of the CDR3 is TGTGCCAGCAGTGCCGACAGGGGAACGGGTGAGCAGTTCTTC.

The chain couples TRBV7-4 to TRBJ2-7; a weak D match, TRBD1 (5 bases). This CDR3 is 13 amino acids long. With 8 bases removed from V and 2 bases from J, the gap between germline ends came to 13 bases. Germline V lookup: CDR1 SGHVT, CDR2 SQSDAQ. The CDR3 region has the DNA TGTGCCAGCCAGGAATTCAGGGCCTACGAGCAGTACTTC. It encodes CASQEFRAYEQYF.

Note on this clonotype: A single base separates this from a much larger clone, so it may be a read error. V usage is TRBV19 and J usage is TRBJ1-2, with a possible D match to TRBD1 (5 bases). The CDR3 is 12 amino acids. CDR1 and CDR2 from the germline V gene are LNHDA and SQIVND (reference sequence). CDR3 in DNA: TGTGCCACCTTAGGGGTGGACTATGGCTACGCCTTC. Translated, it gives CATLGVDYGYAF.

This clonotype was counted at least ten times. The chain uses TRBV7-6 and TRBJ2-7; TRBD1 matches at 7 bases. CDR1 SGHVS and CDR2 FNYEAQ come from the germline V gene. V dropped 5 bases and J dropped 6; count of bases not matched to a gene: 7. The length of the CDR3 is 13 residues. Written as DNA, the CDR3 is TGTGCCAGCAGCCCGAAGACAGGGACCGAGCAGTACTTC. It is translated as CASSPKTGTEQYF.

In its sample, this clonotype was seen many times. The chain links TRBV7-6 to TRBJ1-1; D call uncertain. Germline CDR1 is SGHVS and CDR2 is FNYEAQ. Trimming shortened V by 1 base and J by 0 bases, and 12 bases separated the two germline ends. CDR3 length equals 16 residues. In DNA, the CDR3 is TGTGCCAGCAGCTTAGGGTGGGGTCTCATGAACACTGAAGCTTTCTTT. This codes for CASSLGWGLMNTEAFF.

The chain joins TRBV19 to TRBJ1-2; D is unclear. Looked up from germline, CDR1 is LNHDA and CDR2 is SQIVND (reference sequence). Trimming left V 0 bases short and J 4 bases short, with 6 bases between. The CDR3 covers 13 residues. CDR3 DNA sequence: TGTGCCAGTAGTATAGAGAGTTTCTATGGCTACACCTTC. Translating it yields CASSIESFYGYTF.